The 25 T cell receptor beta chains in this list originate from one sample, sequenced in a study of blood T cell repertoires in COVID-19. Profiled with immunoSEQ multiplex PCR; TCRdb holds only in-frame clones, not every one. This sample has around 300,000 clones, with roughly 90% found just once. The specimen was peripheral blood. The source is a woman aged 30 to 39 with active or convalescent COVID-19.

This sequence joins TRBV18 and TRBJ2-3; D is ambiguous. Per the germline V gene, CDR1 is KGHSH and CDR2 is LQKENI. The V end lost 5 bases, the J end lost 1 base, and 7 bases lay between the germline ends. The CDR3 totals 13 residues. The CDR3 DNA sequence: TGTGCCAGCTCATCGTCTCGCACAGATACGCAGTATTTT. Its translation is CASSSSRTDTQYF.

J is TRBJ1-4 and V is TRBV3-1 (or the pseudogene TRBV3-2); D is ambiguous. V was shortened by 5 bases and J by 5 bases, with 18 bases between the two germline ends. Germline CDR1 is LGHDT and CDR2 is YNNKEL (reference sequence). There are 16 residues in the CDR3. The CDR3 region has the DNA TGTGCCAGCAGCGGAGGCCCGGGCAACAAGAATGAAAAACTGTTTTTT. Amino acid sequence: CASSGGPGNKNEKLFF.

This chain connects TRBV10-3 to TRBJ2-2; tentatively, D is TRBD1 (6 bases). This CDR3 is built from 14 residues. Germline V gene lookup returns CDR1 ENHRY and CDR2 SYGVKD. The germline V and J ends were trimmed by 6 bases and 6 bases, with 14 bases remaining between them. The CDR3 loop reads CAISPPEGAGELFF. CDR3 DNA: TGTGCCATCAGCCCGCCAGAGGGGGCCGGGGAGCTGTTTTTT.

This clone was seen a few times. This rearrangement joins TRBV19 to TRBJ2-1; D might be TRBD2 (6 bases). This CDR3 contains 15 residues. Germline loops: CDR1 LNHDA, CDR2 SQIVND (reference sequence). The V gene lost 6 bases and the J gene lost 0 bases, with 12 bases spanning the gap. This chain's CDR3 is CASSWRGNSYNEQFF. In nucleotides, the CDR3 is TGTGCCAGTAGCTGGAGGGGTAACTCCTACAATGAGCAGTTCTTC.

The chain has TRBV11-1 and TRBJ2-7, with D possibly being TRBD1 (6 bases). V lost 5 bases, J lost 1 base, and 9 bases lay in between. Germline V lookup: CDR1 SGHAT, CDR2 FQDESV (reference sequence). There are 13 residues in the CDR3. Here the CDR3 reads CASSLRGSYEQYF. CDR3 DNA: TGTGCCAGCAGCCTCAGGGGATCCTACGAGCAGTACTTC.

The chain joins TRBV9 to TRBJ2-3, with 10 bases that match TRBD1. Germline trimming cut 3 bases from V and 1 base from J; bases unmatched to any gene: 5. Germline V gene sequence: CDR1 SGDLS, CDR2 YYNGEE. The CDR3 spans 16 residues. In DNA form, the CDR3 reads TGTGCCAGCAGCGCCGGGGGGACAGGGGGCACAGATACGCAGTATTTT. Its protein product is CASSAGGTGGTDTQYF.

The CDR3 nucleotides read TGTGCCTGGAGTGTACCAGGTCTTGCTGAAGCTTTCTTT. Protein product: CAWSVPGLAEAFF. The chain employs TRBV30 and TRBJ1-1; unclear D gene. The CDR3 runs 13 residues. From germline, CDR1 is GTSNPN and CDR2 SVGIG (reference sequence). The V end was cut by 0 bases, the J end by 6 bases, with 11 bases between.

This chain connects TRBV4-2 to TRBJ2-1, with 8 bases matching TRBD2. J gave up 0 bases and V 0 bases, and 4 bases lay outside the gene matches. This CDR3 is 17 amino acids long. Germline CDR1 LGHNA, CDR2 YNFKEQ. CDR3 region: CASSQDQAGGSYNEQFF. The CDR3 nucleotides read TGTGCCAGCAGCCAAGATCAGGCGGGGGGCTCCTACAATGAGCAGTTCTTC.

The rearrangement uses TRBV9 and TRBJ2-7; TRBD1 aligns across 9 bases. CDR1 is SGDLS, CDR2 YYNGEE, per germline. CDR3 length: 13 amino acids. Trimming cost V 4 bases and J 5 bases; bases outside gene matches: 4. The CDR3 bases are TGTGCCAGCAGCTCCAGGACAGGGGACGAGCAGTACTTC. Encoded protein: CASSSRTGDEQYF.

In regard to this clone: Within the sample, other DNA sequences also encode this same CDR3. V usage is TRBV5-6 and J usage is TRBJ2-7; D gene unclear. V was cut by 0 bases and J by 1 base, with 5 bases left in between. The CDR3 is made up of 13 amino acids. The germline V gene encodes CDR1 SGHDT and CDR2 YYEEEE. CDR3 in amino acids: CASSLAGSYEQYF. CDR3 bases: TGTGCCAGCAGCTTGGCCGGGTCCTACGAGCAGTACTTC.

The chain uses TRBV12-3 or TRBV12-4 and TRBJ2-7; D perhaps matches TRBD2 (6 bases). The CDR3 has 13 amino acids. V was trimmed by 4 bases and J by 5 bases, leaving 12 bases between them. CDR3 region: CASSSSSEDEQYF. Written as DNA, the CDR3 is TGTGCCAGCAGTTCCTCTAGCGAGGACGAGCAGTACTTC.

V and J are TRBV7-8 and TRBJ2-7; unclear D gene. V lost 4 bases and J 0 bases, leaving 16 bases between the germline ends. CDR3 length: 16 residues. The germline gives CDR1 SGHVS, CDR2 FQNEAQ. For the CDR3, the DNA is TGTGCCAGCAGCTCACCCCCGTTTCGGAGCTCCTACGAGCAGTACTTC. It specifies CASSSPPFRSSYEQYF.

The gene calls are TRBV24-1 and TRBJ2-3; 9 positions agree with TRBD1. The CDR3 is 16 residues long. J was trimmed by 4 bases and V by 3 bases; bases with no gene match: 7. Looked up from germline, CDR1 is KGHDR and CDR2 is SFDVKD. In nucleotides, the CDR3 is TGTGCCACCAGTGATCCGGGACAGGGATCCCCAGATACGCAGTATTTT. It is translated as CATSDPGQGSPDTQYF.

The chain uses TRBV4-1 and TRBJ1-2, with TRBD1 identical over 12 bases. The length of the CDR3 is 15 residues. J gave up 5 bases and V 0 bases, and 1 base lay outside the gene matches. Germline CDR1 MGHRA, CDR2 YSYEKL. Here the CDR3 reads CASSQEGQGAYGYTF. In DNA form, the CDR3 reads TGCGCCAGCAGCCAAGAGGGACAGGGGGCTTATGGCTACACCTTC.

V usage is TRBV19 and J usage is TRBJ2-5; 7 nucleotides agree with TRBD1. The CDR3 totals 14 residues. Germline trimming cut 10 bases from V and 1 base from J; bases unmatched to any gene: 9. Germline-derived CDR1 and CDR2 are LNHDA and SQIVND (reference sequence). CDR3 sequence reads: CATKGQPPQETQYF. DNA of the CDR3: TGTGCCACCAAGGGACAGCCTCCCCAAGAGACCCAGTACTTC.

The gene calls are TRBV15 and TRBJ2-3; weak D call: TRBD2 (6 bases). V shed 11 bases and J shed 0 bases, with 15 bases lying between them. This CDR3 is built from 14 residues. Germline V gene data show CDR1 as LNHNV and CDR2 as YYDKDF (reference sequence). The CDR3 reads CAASTGLSTDTQYF. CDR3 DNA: TGTGCCGCGAGCACTGGACTAAGCACAGATACGCAGTATTTT.

The CDR3 region has the DNA TGTGCCATCAGGGGGGACAGGGGAAACTATGGCTACACCTTC. Protein: CAIRGDRGNYGYTF. The rearrangement uses TRBV10-3 and TRBJ1-2; 10 positions match TRBD1. The CDR3 sequence is 14 residues long. With 6 bases clipped from V and 2 bases from J, the junction kept 3 bases outside the gene matches. Per the germline V gene, CDR1 is ENHRY and CDR2 is SYGVKD.

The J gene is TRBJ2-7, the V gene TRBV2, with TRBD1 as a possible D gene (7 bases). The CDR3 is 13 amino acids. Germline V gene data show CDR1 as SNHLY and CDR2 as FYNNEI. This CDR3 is CASTGDSDVEQYF. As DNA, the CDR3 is TGTGCTTCCACAGGGGACTCCGATGTGGAGCAGTACTTC.

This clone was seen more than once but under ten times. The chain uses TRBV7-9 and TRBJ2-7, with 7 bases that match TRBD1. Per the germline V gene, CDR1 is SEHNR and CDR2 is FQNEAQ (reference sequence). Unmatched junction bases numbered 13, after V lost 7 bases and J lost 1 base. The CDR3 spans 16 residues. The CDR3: CASTTHHRGLSYEQYF. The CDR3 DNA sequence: TGTGCCAGCACCACCCACCACAGGGGTTTATCCTACGAGCAGTACTTC.

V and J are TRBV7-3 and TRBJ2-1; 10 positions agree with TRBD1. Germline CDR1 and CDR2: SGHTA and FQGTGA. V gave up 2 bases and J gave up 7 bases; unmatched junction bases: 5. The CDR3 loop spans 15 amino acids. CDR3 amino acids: CASSLGTGQGNEQFF. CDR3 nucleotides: TGTGCCAGCAGCTTAGGAACGGGACAGGGGAATGAGCAGTTCTTC.

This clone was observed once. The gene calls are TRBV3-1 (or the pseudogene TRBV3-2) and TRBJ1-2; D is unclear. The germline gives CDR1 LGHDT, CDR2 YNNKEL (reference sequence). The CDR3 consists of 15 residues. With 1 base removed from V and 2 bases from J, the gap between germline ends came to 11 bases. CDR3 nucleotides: TGTGCCAGCAGCCAAGCTCTTACACCCAACTATGGCTACACCTTC. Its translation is CASSQALTPNYGYTF.

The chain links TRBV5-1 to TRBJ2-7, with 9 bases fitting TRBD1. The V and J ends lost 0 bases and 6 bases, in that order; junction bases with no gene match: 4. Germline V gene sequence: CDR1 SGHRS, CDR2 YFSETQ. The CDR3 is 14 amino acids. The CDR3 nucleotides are TGCGCCAGCAGCTTGGGACAGGGGGGGCTCGAGCAGTACTTC. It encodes CASSLGQGGLEQYF.

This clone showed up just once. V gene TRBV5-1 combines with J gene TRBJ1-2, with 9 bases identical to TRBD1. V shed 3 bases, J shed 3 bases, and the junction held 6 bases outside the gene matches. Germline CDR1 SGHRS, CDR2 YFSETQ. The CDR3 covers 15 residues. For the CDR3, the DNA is TGCGCCAGCAGCTCCCAGACAGGGGGATACTATGGCTACACCTTC. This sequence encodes CASSSQTGGYYGYTF.

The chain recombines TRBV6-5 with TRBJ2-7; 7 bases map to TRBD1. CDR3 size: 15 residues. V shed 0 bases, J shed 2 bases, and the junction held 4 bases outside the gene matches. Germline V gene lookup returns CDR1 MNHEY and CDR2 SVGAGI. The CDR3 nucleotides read TGTGCCAGCAGTTACTCGACAGGGACCCCCTACGAGCAGTACTTC. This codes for CASSYSTGTPYEQYF.

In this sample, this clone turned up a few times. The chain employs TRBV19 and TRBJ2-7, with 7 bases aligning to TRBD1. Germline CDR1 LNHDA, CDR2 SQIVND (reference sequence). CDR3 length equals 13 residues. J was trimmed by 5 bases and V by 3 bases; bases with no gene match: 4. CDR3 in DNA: TGTGCCAGTAGTATGAACAGGGGTGACGAGCAGTACTTC. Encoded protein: CASSMNRGDEQYF.